The clone carrying this TCR beta chain was observed a few times. This entry belongs to a study of blood T cell repertoires in COVID-19. About the research overall: From the United States, Italy and Spain came samples of acute and convalescent COVID-19. In each case, the material was cDNA or gDNA derived from T cells, B-cell-depleted T cells, or PBMCs.

In the source study's methods: By means of reference gene primer amplification, nucleated cell counts were estimated. Repertoires were generated with immunoSEQ multiplex PCR, while TCRdb's copy carries only in-frame clones and drops some. The D gene and trimming were derived from the DNA, and the V and J assignments and clone size from that table. The sample shows hundreds of thousands of clones, just over 85% of them seen only once. The germline V gene encodes CDR1 SGHTA and CDR2 FQGNSA. This CDR3 has 16 amino acids. J was trimmed by 4 bases and V by 2 bases; bases with no gene match: 7. The receptor was isolated from a woman in her 30s with active or convalescent COVID-19. The chain couples TRBV7-2 to TRBJ2-7; TRBD2 matches at 11 bases. The sample consisted of peripheral blood. The CDR3 spells CASSLFGGLAAYEQYF. CDR3 sequence (DNA): TGTGCCAGCAGCTTATTTGGGGGACTAGCGGCTTACGAGCAGTACTTC. The full variable domain, with the rest looked up from reference TRBV7-2 and TRBJ2-7, is GAGVSQSPSNKVTEKGKDVELRCDPISGHTALYWYRQSLGQGLEFLIYFQGNSAPDKSGLPSDRFSAERTGGSVSTLTIQRTQQEDSAVYLCASSLFGGLAAYEQYFGPGTRLTVT.